A selection of T cell receptor beta chains follows, all from one sample in a study of beta chain features in type 1 diabetes. Here immunoSEQ multiplex PCR was the method, and the copy in TCRdb shows in-frame clones only, minus some. The data hold around 250,000 clones, with more than 65% observed a single time. The specimen was naive CD4+ T cells from blood. The receptor source for this set is a young man in good health. Each CDR3 is given with its conserved first and last residue. D genes are given only for firm matches. The size of a clone is reported for some rows only, either as once, few or many, or as a class for expanded clones.

TRBV9,TRBJ2-1,NA,few,TGTGCCAGCAGCGTCATCCGGGGTCGTCAGTTCTTC,CASSVIRGRQFF
TRBV9,TRBJ2-7,TRBD1,NA,TGTGCCAGCAGCGGAAGGACAGGGATGGACGAGCAGTACTTC,CASSGRTGMDEQYF
TRBV7-6,TRBJ2-5,TRBD1,few,TGTGCCAGCAGCCCGAACAGGGGAGAGACCCAGTACTTC,CASSPNRGETQYF
TRBV5-1,TRBJ2-7,TRBD1,NA,TGCGCCAGCAGCTGGGGACAGGGCCCCTACGAGCAGTACTTC,CASSWGQGPYEQYF
TRBV29-1,TRBJ2-1,NA,few,TGCAGCGTGGCCTCCTACAATGAGCAGTTCTTC,CSVASYNEQFF
TRBV30,TRBJ1-1,NA,NA,TGTGCCTGGAGTCACCCGATTCGTGGGGACACTGAAGCTTTCTTT,CAWSHPIRGDTEAFF
TRBV4-1,TRBJ2-5,NA,NA,TGCGCCAGCAGCCCCAACCTTGCAAAGGTCCAAGAGACCCAGTACTTC,CASSPNLAKVQETQYF
TRBV30,TRBJ2-7,NA,NA,TGTGCCTGGAGTCTCGGAGAGGGCGAGCAGTACTTC,CAWSLGEGEQYF
TRBV14,TRBJ2-5,NA,few,TGTGCCAGCAGCCAAGGCGCCAGAGAGACCCAGTACTTC,CASSQGARETQYF
TRBV30,TRBJ2-3,TRBD2,NA,TGTGCCTGGAGTCGGGGTAGCGGGAGGACAGATACGCAGTATTTT,CAWSRGSGRTDTQYF
TRBV10-3,TRBJ2-5,TRBD2,NA,TGTGCCATCGGGACTAGCGAAGGGGAGACCCAGTACTTC,CAIGTSEGETQYF
TRBV25-1,TRBJ1-1,NA,NA,TGTGCCAGCAGTGAATCGAAGGCAGGCCGCAACACTGAAGCTTTCTTT,CASSESKAGRNTEAFF
TRBV30,TRBJ2-7,TRBD1,NA,TGTGCCTGGAGTGCAGGACAGGGGCCCACGATGTACTTC,CAWSAGQGPTMYF
TRBV30,TRBJ2-3,NA,NA,TGTGCCTGGAGTGTACAAGTGTACAGGGATACGCAGTATTTT,CAWSVQVYRDTQYF
TRBV29-1,TRBJ1-2,NA,NA,TGCAGCGTTGTTTCCCACCTTGGTACGGATGGCTACACCTTC,CSVVSHLGTDGYTF
TRBV27,TRBJ1-4,TRBD1,NA,TGTGCCAGCAGTTCACAGGGGAACCTCGAAAAACTGTTTTTT,CASSSQGNLEKLFF
TRBV9,TRBJ2-7,TRBD2,NA,TGTGCCAGCAGCGTCAGTACTAGCGACTACGAGCAGTACTTC,CASSVSTSDYEQYF
TRBV9,TRBJ1-2,NA,NA,TGTGCCAGCATTCCCCACATCCAGGAAGGCTACACCTTC,CASIPHIQEGYTF